This passage covers 15 T cell receptor beta chains from one sample sequenced in a study of cytomegalovirus exposure and HLA in healthy donors. Amplification used 60 Vbeta primers and 13 Jbeta primers. Assay: immunoSEQ multiplex PCR; the TCRdb copy retains only in-frame clones and omits some. This table holds about 140,000 clones, roughly 80% found once. The sample was PBMCs. The receptors originated from a man between 18 and 35 years old in good health and CMV-seronegative.

The chain uses TRBV4-2 and TRBJ2-3; D not certain. Between the trimmed V and J ends, which lost 4 bases and 6 bases, there was a span of 8 bases. The CDR3 spans 12 residues. Germline V gene lookup returns CDR1 LGHNA and CDR2 YNFKEQ. CDR3 protein: CASSPSVDTQYF. The CDR3 DNA reads TGTGCCAGCAGCCCATCGGTGGATACGCAGTATTTT.

V is TRBV29-1 and J is TRBJ1-3, with D unresolved. Germline V CDR1 and CDR2: SQVTM, ANQGSEA. The CDR3 consists of 14 residues. V dropped 5 bases and J dropped 2 bases, with 13 bases sitting between them. CDR3: CSVSRRSAGNTIYF. CDR3 in DNA: TGCAGCGTTAGCCGGAGGTCAGCTGGAAACACCATATATTTT.

The V gene is TRBV2, the J gene TRBJ1-1; tentatively, D is TRBD1 (6 bases). Germline V lookup: CDR1 SNHLY, CDR2 FYNNEI. Deletions cut 3 bases from V and 0 bases from J, with 8 bases between. The CDR3 has 14 amino acids. The CDR3 sequence: CASSDRGMNTEAFF. The CDR3, as DNA: TGTGCCAGCAGTGACAGGGGCATGAACACTGAAGCTTTCTTT.

The chain uses TRBV2 and TRBJ1-2; 7 bases map to TRBD1. V lost 0 bases, J lost 0 bases, and 4 bases stayed unmatched. Germline assignment: CDR1 SNHLY and CDR2 FYNNEI. The CDR3 length is 16 residues. CDR3 sequence (DNA): TGTGCCAGCAGTGAAGCCAGGGGGGCTTCTAACTATGGCTACACCTTC. It specifies CASSEARGASNYGYTF.

Details on this clone: Other DNA variants within this sample encode the same CDR3. The rearrangement links TRBV27 to TRBJ1-1, with a weak D call TRBD1 (6 bases). The CDR3 spans 15 residues. Germline CDR1 MNHEY, CDR2 SMNVEV (reference sequence). The V gene lost 2 bases and the J gene lost 7 bases, with 17 bases spanning the gap. CDR3 nucleotides: TGTGCCAGCAGTTTAACATGGACAGCCGAAAGTGAAGCTTTCTTT. Translation gives CASSLTWTAESEAFF.

This clone was found a few times. The rearrangement uses TRBV6-5 and TRBJ2-7; D is possibly TRBD2 (5 bases). Germline lookup yields CDR1 MNHEY and CDR2 SVGAGI. The CDR3 is 13 amino acids. V dropped 6 bases and J dropped 4 bases, with 13 bases sitting between them. As DNA, the CDR3 is TGTGCCAGCAGGGCGGGTAGCCAGTACGAGCAGTACTTC. It specifies CASRAGSQYEQYF.

The chain recombines TRBV21-1 with TRBJ1-6. TRBV21-1 is recorded as a pseudogene. The CDR3 is 17 residues long. The CDR3, as DNA: TGTGCCAGCAGCACGTACCCCGATGGTCACGGGGATTCACCCCTCCACTTT. Protein product: CASSTYPDGHGDSPLHF.

V is TRBV7-8 and J is TRBJ1-5; TRBD1 matches at 7 bases. Germline CDR1 is SGHVS and CDR2 is FQNEAQ. The CDR3 has 22 amino acids. Trimming removed 1 base from V and 5 bases from J; junction bases left unmatched: 26. In nucleotides, the CDR3 is TGTGCCAGCAGCTTAGACCCCCTGAACCTAGACAGGGTTACGACTCGTCATCAGCCCCAGCATTTT. This gives the protein CASSLDPLNLDRVTTRHQPQHF.

This clone was seen a handful of times. The chain recombines TRBV7-9 with TRBJ2-1, with TRBD1 matching 8 bases. Looked up from germline, CDR1 is SEHNR and CDR2 is FQNEAQ (reference sequence). This CDR3 has 16 residues. V lost 4 bases, J lost 1 base, and 6 bases stayed unmatched. The CDR3 sequence is CASSSRTGQSYNEQFF. DNA of the CDR3: TGTGCCAGCAGCTCAAGGACAGGGCAGTCCTACAATGAGCAGTTCTTC.

This chain links TRBV7-9 with TRBJ1-1; 7 nucleotides line up with TRBD1. CDR3 length: 15 residues. V trimming: 5 bases; J trimming: 1 base; junction bases outside the gene matches: 7. Germline-derived CDR1 and CDR2 are SEHNR and FQNEAQ (reference sequence). The CDR3 bases are TGTGCCAGCAGCCCTGGGAGACAGGGGAACACTGAAGCTTTCTTT. It translates to CASSPGRQGNTEAFF.

The genes are TRBV15 and TRBJ1-1; perhaps TRBD1 as D (5 bases). V lost 0 bases, J lost 7 bases, and 12 bases lay in between. CDR1 is LNHNV and CDR2 is YYDKDF in the germline V gene (reference sequence). The CDR3 length is 14 residues. The CDR3, as DNA: TGTGCCACCAGCAGAGAAGGGGTCGCGAGTGAAGCTTTCTTT. Translating it yields CATSREGVASEAFF.

The chain recombines TRBV7-2 with TRBJ2-5, with TRBD2 matching over 9 bases. This CDR3 region has 15 residues. Germline-derived CDR1 and CDR2 are SGHTA and FQGNSA. V dropped 4 bases and J dropped 4; count of bases not matched to a gene: 7. The chain's CDR3 is CASSSGGGRGETQYF. CDR3 coding DNA: TGTGCCAGCAGCTCTGGGGGCGGGAGGGGAGAGACCCAGTACTTC.

This clone was seen only a few times. The chain carries TRBV15 and TRBJ1-3; D remains unclear. Germline CDR1 and CDR2: LNHNV and YYDKDF (reference sequence). The CDR3 length is 15 residues. Trimming removed 0 bases at V and 4 bases at J, with 10 bases between. DNA for the CDR3: TGTGCCACCAGCAGAGATTCGGGGTCGGGAAACACCATATATTTT. Translation gives CATSRDSGSGNTIYF.

This clone has only one observation. The chain recombines TRBV7-9 with TRBJ1-1; D unresolved. The CDR3 is made up of 14 amino acids. Trimming stripped 1 base from V and 4 bases from J, with 10 bases between. The germline V gene encodes CDR1 SEHNR and CDR2 FQNEAQ (reference sequence). This CDR3 reads CASSLGSLGTEAFF. The CDR3 nucleotides are TGTGCCAGCAGCTTAGGATCCCTCGGCACTGAAGCTTTCTTT.

The V and J genes are TRBV5-6 and TRBJ1-2, with no clear D. Per the germline V gene, CDR1 is SGHDT and CDR2 is YYEEEE. Between the trimmed V and J ends, which lost 2 bases and 0 bases, there was a span of 17 bases. CDR3 length equals 17 residues. CDR3 residues: CASSFRSGTLANYGYTF. CDR3 sequence (DNA): TGTGCCAGCAGCTTTAGGTCTGGAACGCTAGCTAACTATGGCTACACCTTC.